One and the same sample provided the 24 T cell receptor beta chains below, sequenced in a study of T cells in Graves' hyperthyroidism and ophthalmopathy. Amplification of TCR beta CDR3 regions was performed using RNA transcripts as template. A first-round RT-PCR of the TCR CDR3 used the HTBI primer set. TCRdb re-called the multiplex PCR reads with MiXCR, one entry per CDR3 protein. Of some 250,000 distinct CDR3 sequences listed, just over 14% are singletons. Sequenced sample: blood. These receptors were collected from a woman in her forties with Graves' hyperthyroidism that later progressed to Graves' ophthalmopathy.

This clonotype was detected a few times. This chain uses TRBV5-1 with TRBJ2-7; 12 nucleotides agree with TRBD2. Germline values: CDR1 SGHRS, CDR2 YFSETQ. The trim removed 2 bases at V and 4 bases at J, leaving 7 bases unmatched. The CDR3 sequence is 16 residues long. CDR3 amino acids: CASSLRTSGTDYEQYF. The DNA of the CDR3 is TGCGCCAGCAGCTTACGGACTAGCGGGACCGATTACGAGCAGTACTTC.

The genes are TRBV28 and TRBJ1-5, with D unclear. CDR1 MDHEN and CDR2 SYDVKM come from the germline V gene. The CDR3 covers 14 residues. Trimming stripped 7 bases from V and 2 bases from J, with 12 bases between. The CDR3 spells CASTLDGGNQPQHF. The CDR3 nucleotides read TGTGCCAGCACCCTCGACGGGGGCAATCAGCCCCAGCATTTT. The full variable domain, with the rest looked up from reference TRBV28 and TRBJ1-5, is DVKVTQSSRYLVKRTGEKVFLECVQDMDHENMFWYRQDPGLGLRLIYFSYDVKMKEKGDIPEGYSVSREKKERFSLILESASTNQTSMYLCASTLDGGNQPQHFGDGTRLSIL.

This clonotype was counted at least ten times. The rearrangement links TRBV12-3 or TRBV12-4 to TRBJ1-5; TRBD1 might be the D (5 bases). There are 16 residues in the CDR3. Between the trimmed V and J ends, which lost 5 bases and 4 bases, there was a span of 18 bases. The chain's CDR3 is CASSPTDAGINQPQHF. In nucleotides, the CDR3 is TGTGCCAGCAGTCCAACGGACGCAGGGATAAATCAGCCCCAGCATTTT.

This clonotype has at least ten counts. This chain connects TRBV27 to TRBJ2-7, with D possibly matching TRBD2 (6 bases). The germline V gene has CDR1 MNHEY and CDR2 SMNVEV (reference sequence). The germline V and J ends were trimmed by 4 bases and 1 base, with 11 bases remaining between them. This CDR3 is built from 14 residues. The CDR3, as DNA: TGTGCCAGCAGTTCTAGCGCCACATCCTACGAGCAGTACTTC. Its protein product is CASSSSATSYEQYF.

This clonotype was observed many times. The CDR3 protein is CSAPPLDGFTYNEQFF. In DNA form, the CDR3 reads TGCAGTGCTCCCCCCTTGGACGGATTCACCTACAATGAGCAGTTCTTC. This chain joins TRBV20-1 and TRBJ2-1, with D hard to call. CDR1 and CDR2 from the germline V gene are DFQATT and SNEGSKA (reference sequence). Trimming stripped 5 bases from V and 2 bases from J, with 19 bases between. This CDR3 spans 16 amino acids.

A few counts support this clonotype. The chain couples TRBV6-9 to TRBJ2-1, with D unclear. The CDR3 extends over 15 amino acids. CDR1 is MNHGY, CDR2 SVAAGI, per germline. Trimming stripped 7 bases from V and 1 base from J, with 14 bases between. The CDR3 sequence: CASKEIDDSYNEQFF. For the CDR3, the DNA is TGTGCCAGCAAGGAAATCGATGATTCCTACAATGAGCAGTTCTTC.

This chain connects TRBV5-6 to TRBJ1-6, with 10 bases aligning to TRBD1. Germline V lookup: CDR1 SGHDT, CDR2 YYEEEE. V gave up 0 bases and J gave up 15 bases; unmatched junction bases: 3. The CDR3 contains 13 residues. The CDR3 DNA is TGTGCCAGCAGCTTGGGACAGGGGGCTCGCCTCCACTTT. Translating it yields CASSLGQGARLHF.

This clonotype came up many times. The chain has TRBV5-1 and TRBJ2-2; 8 bases match TRBD1. Germline CDR1 and CDR2: SGHRS and YFSETQ. This CDR3 is built from 16 residues. The V segment lost 0 bases and the J segment 7 bases; nucleotides outside the gene matches: 8. This CDR3 is CASSLVSQGAIGELFF. The DNA of the CDR3 is TGCGCCAGCAGCTTGGTGTCGCAGGGGGCTATCGGGGAGCTGTTTTTT.

In its sample, this clonotype was seen a few times. V usage is TRBV12-3 or TRBV12-4 and J usage is TRBJ2-2; D unclear. This CDR3 region has 16 residues. V lost 2 bases to trimming and J lost 2 bases, with 12 bases between them. This chain's CDR3 is CASSLSVTGNTGELFF. In DNA, the CDR3 is TGTGCCAGCAGTTTATCGGTGACTGGAAACACCGGGGAGCTGTTTTTT.

This clonotype was seen many times. This chain links TRBV20-1 with TRBJ2-1, with 12 bases identical to TRBD1. The CDR3 covers 15 residues. The germline V gene has CDR1 DFQATT and CDR2 SNEGSKA (reference sequence). The ends lost 5 bases at V and 9 bases at J; junction bases unmatched: 11. The CDR3 DNA reads as TGCAGTGCTCGGCCTCCGGGACAGGGGGCCGGTGAGCAGTTCTTC. Protein sequence: CSARPPGQGAGEQFF.

This clonotype occurred many times. This chain connects TRBV11-2 to TRBJ2-3; TRBD2 matches 7 bases. V trimming: 4 bases; J trimming: 2 bases; junction bases outside the gene matches: 12. The germline V gene encodes CDR1 SGHAT and CDR2 FQNNGV. This CDR3 is built from 17 residues. The CDR3 DNA sequence: TGTGCCAGCAGCTATTCCTGGCCTAGCGGAACCACAGATACGCAGTATTTT. Translation: CASSYSWPSGTTDTQYF.

This clonotype was found many times. The genes are TRBV28 and TRBJ1-2; 7 positions agree with TRBD1. The germline gives CDR1 MDHEN, CDR2 SYDVKM. The CDR3 extends over 16 amino acids. V gave up 3 bases and J gave up 6 bases; unmatched junction bases: 13. DNA for the CDR3: TGTGCCAGCAGTTTCATAGCCCGACAGGGACCCCATGGCTACACCTTC. Protein: CASSFIARQGPHGYTF.

At least ten counts were recorded for this clonotype. The chain recombines TRBV5-1 with TRBJ2-2; 10 positions agree with TRBD2. This CDR3 is built from 18 residues. Germline values: CDR1 SGHRS, CDR2 YFSETQ. V lost 4 bases to trimming and J lost 3 bases; unmatched junction nucleotides: 12. CDR3 in amino acids: CASSPPPAGGPDTGELFF. DNA for the CDR3: TGCGCCAGCAGCCCCCCCCCAGCGGGAGGGCCAGACACCGGGGAGCTGTTTTTT. Filled out from reference TRBV5-1 and TRBJ2-2, the complete variable domain reads KAGVTQTPRYLIKTRGQQVTLSCSPISGHRSVSWYQQTPGQGLQFLFEYFSETQRNKGNFPGRFSGRQFSNSRSEMNVSTLELGDSALYLCASSPPPAGGPDTGELFFGEGSRLTVL.

This clonotype was detected many times. The chain has TRBV10-3 and TRBJ1-1; a possible D gene is TRBD1 (5 bases). Germline lookup yields CDR1 ENHRY and CDR2 SYGVKD. The V end lost 2 bases, the J end lost 0 bases, and 10 bases lay between the germline ends. The CDR3 runs to 15 residues. CDR3 coding DNA: TGTGCCATCAGTGAGGGCAGGGCCTTGAACACTGAAGCTTTCTTT. Its protein product is CAISEGRALNTEAFF.

This clonotype was picked up one time. V and J are TRBV27 and TRBJ2-2; 8 bases are shared with TRBD2. Germline loops: CDR1 MNHEY, CDR2 SMNVEV (reference sequence). Losses at the gene ends were 4 bases for V and 4 bases for J; bases not matched to a gene: 8. This CDR3 region has 16 residues. The CDR3 region has the DNA TGTGCCAGCAGTTCACTAGCGGCACGGGGCACCGGGGAGCTGTTTTTT. It specifies CASSSLAARGTGELFF.

This clonotype occurred many times. The chain is built from TRBV7-9 and TRBJ2-7; D is possibly TRBD1 or TRBD2 (5 bases each). Germline CDR1 reads SEHNR; CDR2 reads FQNEAQ (reference sequence). Deletions cut 4 bases from V and 6 bases from J, with 19 bases between. The CDR3 runs to 15 residues. The DNA for the CDR3 is TGTGCCAGCAGCTCGGGACCGGACCGTTTGTTCGAGCAGTACTTC. This encodes CASSSGPDRLFEQYF.

This clonotype was recorded at least ten times. The chain recombines TRBV11-2 with TRBJ2-7; D uncertain. The CDR3 totals 13 residues. Trimming left V 1 base short and J 1 base short, with 5 bases between. Germline V gives CDR1 SGHAT, CDR2 FQNNGV. The CDR3 nucleotides read TGTGCCAGCAGCTTAGTGGGTTCCTACGAGCAGTACTTC. Translated: CASSLVGSYEQYF.

There are a few counts of this clonotype. The chain uses TRBV20-1 and TRBJ2-4; D is unresolved. Trimming removed 7 bases at V and 2 bases at J, with 9 bases between. This CDR3 region has 12 residues. The germline CDR1 and CDR2 sequences are DFQATT and SNEGSKA (reference sequence). The CDR3 coding sequence is TGCAGTGGTTGGCGGACCAAAAACATTCAGTACTTC. It translates to CSGWRTKNIQYF.

This clonotype was detected ten times or more. This sequence joins TRBV28 and TRBJ1-1; no firm D call. Germline V gives CDR1 MDHEN, CDR2 SYDVKM. The CDR3 length is 14 residues. Between the trimmed V and J ends, which lost 3 bases and 0 bases, there was a span of 8 bases. CDR3 coding DNA: TGTGCCAGCAGTTTGCAGCGGGTGAACACTGAAGCTTTCTTT. Translating it yields CASSLQRVNTEAFF. The variable domain in full, with the rest retrieved from reference TRBV28 and TRBJ1-1, is DVKVTQSSRYLVKRTGEKVFLECVQDMDHENMFWYRQDPGLGLRLIYFSYDVKMKEKGDIPEGYSVSREKKERFSLILESASTNQTSMYLCASSLQRVNTEAFFGQGTRLTVV.

The chain joins TRBV29-1 to TRBJ1-1; 10 nucleotides line up with TRBD1. The CDR3 has 16 amino acids. Per germline, CDR1 SQVTM and CDR2 ANQGSEA. V was clipped by 4 bases and J by 2 bases; unmatched bases: 10. In nucleotides, the CDR3 is TGCAGCGTTGGGGGACAGGGGACCTCCTCTAACACTGAAGCTTTCTTT. Amino acids: CSVGGQGTSSNTEAFF.

V usage is TRBV10-3 and J usage is TRBJ2-1; a weak D match, TRBD2 (6 bases). Trimming shortened V by 0 bases and J by 5 bases, and 14 bases separated the two germline ends. The CDR3 has 16 residues. CDR1 and CDR2 from the germline V gene are ENHRY and SYGVKD. The CDR3 region is CAISESSGSGHNEQFF. CDR3 DNA: TGTGCCATCAGTGAGTCCTCGGGTAGCGGACACAATGAGCAGTTCTTC.

This clonotype was recorded many times. This chain connects TRBV7-9 to TRBJ2-5; D remains ambiguous. CDR3 size: 13 residues. Germline V gives CDR1 SEHNR, CDR2 FQNEAQ (reference sequence). V was clipped by 5 bases and J by 5 bases, with 12 bases between them. The CDR3 is CASSPGPVETQYF. The CDR3 bases are TGTGCCAGCAGCCCGGGCCCCGTGGAGACCCAGTACTTC.

About this clonotype itself: A much bigger clone sits one base away, suggesting this may be a read error. This chain uses TRBV18 with TRBJ1-3, with D maybe TRBD1 (6 bases). The CDR3 has 14 amino acids. Germline V gene lookup returns CDR1 KGHSH and CDR2 LQKENI. CDR3 DNA sequence: TGTGCCAGCGGCGGGACACTCTCTAGAAACACCATATATTTT. Its protein is CASGGTLSRNTIYF.

This clonotype was seen at least ten times. This sequence joins TRBV4-1 and TRBJ2-1; D possibly corresponds to TRBD2 (6 bases). The CDR3 spans 17 residues. Trimming shortened V by 3 bases and J by 6 bases, and 21 bases separated the two germline ends. The germline V gene has CDR1 MGHRA and CDR2 YSYEKL. As DNA, the CDR3 is TGCGCCAGCAGCCAGGTCGTGTGGGGGTGGCGGGGCAATGAGCAGTTCTTC. It is translated as CASSQVVWGWRGNEQFF.